The 6 T cell receptor beta chains given below trace back to one sample, sequenced in a study of blood T cells in healthy people across ages. Using a J-beta primer mix together with a sample-barcoded 5' primer, a second PCR was run for roughly 6 to 11 cycles. TCRdb independently ran MiXCR on the 5' RACE reads; one entry per CDR3 protein. Here the sample spans approximately 810,000 distinct CDR3 sequences, around 26% being singletons. Sequencing input: blood. The receptors come from an elderly woman in good health.

At least ten counts were recorded for this clonotype. The chain employs TRBV6-2 or TRBV6-3 and TRBJ2-3; 7 bases match TRBD2. Germline V CDR1 and CDR2: MNHEY, SVGEGT. V was clipped by 8 bases and J by 3 bases; unmatched bases: 8. This CDR3 contains 14 residues. The CDR3 region has the DNA TGTGCCAGCCGTCGTCTCGGGGGGACAGATACGCAGTATTTT. This codes for CASRRLGGTDTQYF.

In its sample, this clonotype was seen many times. The chain carries TRBV7-2 and TRBJ2-5, with TRBD2 matching 14 bases. The CDR3 extends over 16 amino acids. CDR1 SGHTA and CDR2 FQGNSA come from the germline V gene. V shed 5 bases, J shed 2 bases, and the junction held 4 bases outside the gene matches. CDR3 DNA: TGTGCCAGCAGCCTTGGACTAGCGGGGGGTCAAGAGACCCAGTACTTC. This sequence encodes CASSLGLAGGQETQYF.

Many counts were recorded for this clonotype. The chain uses TRBV7-6 and TRBJ2-5; 8 nucleotides line up with TRBD1. The J segment lost 4 bases and the V segment lost 5 bases, leaving 6 bases of the junction unmatched. Germline assignment: CDR1 SGHVS and CDR2 FNYEAQ. CDR3 length: 14 residues. This CDR3 is CASSTRTGPETQYF. In DNA, the CDR3 is TGTGCCAGCAGCACGAGGACAGGGCCAGAGACCCAGTACTTC.

This clonotype was detected many times. V and J are TRBV4-3 and TRBJ2-7; D not resolved. The CDR3 covers 13 residues. The germline CDR1 and CDR2 sequences are LGHNA and YSLEER. V was clipped by 0 bases and J by 4 bases, with 7 bases between them. DNA for the CDR3: TGCGCCAGCAGCCAAGATACAAGGTACGAGCAGTACTTC. Protein sequence: CASSQDTRYEQYF.

The chain links TRBV6-2 or TRBV6-3 to TRBJ1-5; maybe TRBD1 (5 bases). The length of the CDR3 is 18 residues. V was pared by 2 bases and J by 3 bases, with 20 bases between. Per germline, CDR1 MNHEY and CDR2 SVGEGT. CDR3 nucleotide sequence: TGTGCCAGCAGTTACAGTGGGGCAGGGCTGTACAACAATCAGCCCCAGCATTTT. This sequence encodes CASSYSGAGLYNNQPQHF.

The genes are TRBV20-1 and TRBJ1-4; weak D call: TRBD1 (6 bases). Germline CDR1 is DFQATT and CDR2 is SNEGSKA (reference sequence). The CDR3 runs to 12 residues. Trimming removed 6 bases from V and 5 bases from J, with 10 bases in between. CDR3 bases: TGCAGTGCATACCAGGGGAATGAAAAACTGTTTTTT. Its protein product is CSAYQGNEKLFF.